This passage covers 7 T cell receptor beta chains from one sample sequenced in a study of cytomegalovirus exposure and HLA in healthy donors. Sequencing was performed with immunoSEQ multiplex PCR; in TCRdb, only in-frame clones are kept and a portion is missing. Of hundreds of thousands of clones listed, about 92% were seen once; the top ten hold approximately 3.1%. Sequenced: PBMCs. The receptors here all came from a woman aged 30 to 39 in good health and CMV-seronegative.

The V call is TRBV28, the J call TRBJ1-4; unclear D gene. Germline lookup yields CDR1 MDHEN and CDR2 SYDVKM. The CDR3 sequence is 13 residues long. Trimming removed 7 bases at V and 1 base at J, with 7 bases between. This CDR3 reads CASIPRTNEKLFF. CDR3 DNA sequence: TGTGCCAGCATCCCACGAACTAATGAAAAACTGTTTTTT.

The rearrangement links TRBV28 to TRBJ2-2; the D is unclear. The CDR3 runs to 15 residues. With 4 bases removed from V and 6 bases from J, the gap between germline ends came to 15 bases. In germline, CDR1 is MDHEN, CDR2 SYDVKM. The CDR3, as DNA: TGTGCCAGCAGTTCTGCCACCCCAAGGGCCGGGGAGCTGTTTTTT. Translating it yields CASSSATPRAGELFF. The full variable domain, with the rest looked up from reference TRBV28 and TRBJ2-2, is DVKVTQSSRYLVKRTGEKVFLECVQDMDHENMFWYRQDPGLGLRLIYFSYDVKMKEKGDIPEGYSVSREKKERFSLILESASTNQTSMYLCASSSATPRAGELFFGEGSRLTVL.

In its sample, this clone was seen a few times. V usage is TRBV10-3 and J usage is TRBJ1-1; D call uncertain. Germline V lookup: CDR1 ENHRY, CDR2 SYGVKD. V was shortened by 0 bases and J by 0 bases, with 8 bases between the two germline ends. CDR3 size: 15 residues. The CDR3 sequence: CAISESQVMNTEAFF. The CDR3 DNA reads as TGTGCCATCAGTGAGTCGCAGGTAATGAACACTGAAGCTTTCTTT.

The rearrangement uses TRBV28 and TRBJ2-3; 8 bases are a match to TRBD2. Germline lookup yields CDR1 MDHEN and CDR2 SYDVKM. The V and J ends lost 6 bases and 1 base, in that order; junction bases with no gene match: 3. The CDR3 sequence is 14 residues long. Here the CDR3 reads CASSTSGRTDTQYF. CDR3 coding DNA: TGTGCCAGCAGCACTAGCGGTCGCACAGATACGCAGTATTTT.

The chain joins TRBV6-1 to TRBJ2-5; 7 bases line up with TRBD2. Trimming removed 6 bases from V and 5 bases from J; junction bases left unmatched: 6. The CDR3 runs to 13 residues. CDR1 and CDR2 from the germline V gene are MNHNS and SASEGT. CDR3 in amino acids: CASRRSGGETQYF. In DNA form, the CDR3 reads TGTGCCAGCAGGCGGTCGGGGGGTGAGACCCAGTACTTC.

The genes are TRBV29-1 and TRBJ2-1, with 9 bases lining up with TRBD2. This CDR3 has 12 amino acids. Germline V lookup: CDR1 SQVTM, CDR2 ANQGSEA. V shed 5 bases and J 8 bases; nucleotides not matched to a gene: 4. CDR3 coding DNA: TGCAGCGTTTTGCGGGGGGGGGATGAGCAGTTCTTC. Translating it yields CSVLRGGDEQFF.

The chain uses TRBV27 and TRBJ1-3; D gene ambiguous. The CDR3 sequence is 14 residues long. V lost 0 bases, J lost 0 bases, and 3 bases lay in between. Germline V gene data show CDR1 as MNHEY and CDR2 as SMNVEV (reference sequence). The CDR3 spells CASSLSSSGNTIYF. CDR3 bases: TGTGCCAGCAGTTTATCGAGCTCTGGAAACACCATATATTTT.